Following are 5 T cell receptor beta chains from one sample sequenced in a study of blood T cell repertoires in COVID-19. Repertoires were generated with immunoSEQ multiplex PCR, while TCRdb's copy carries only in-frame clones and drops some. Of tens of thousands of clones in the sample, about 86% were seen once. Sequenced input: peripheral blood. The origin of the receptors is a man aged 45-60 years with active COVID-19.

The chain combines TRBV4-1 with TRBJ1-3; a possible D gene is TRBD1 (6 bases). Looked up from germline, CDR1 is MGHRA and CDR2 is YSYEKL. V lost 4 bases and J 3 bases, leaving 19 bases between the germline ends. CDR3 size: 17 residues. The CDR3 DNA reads TGCGCCAGCAGCCGTTACAGGGTAGATGAGAGTGGAAACACCATATATTTT. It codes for CASSRYRVDESGNTIYF.

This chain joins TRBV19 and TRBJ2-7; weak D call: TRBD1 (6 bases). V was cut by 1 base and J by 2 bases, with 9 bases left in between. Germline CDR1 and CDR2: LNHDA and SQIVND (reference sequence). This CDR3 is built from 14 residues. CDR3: CASSIVPGAYEQYF. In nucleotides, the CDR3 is TGTGCCAGTAGTATAGTGCCAGGGGCCTACGAGCAGTACTTC. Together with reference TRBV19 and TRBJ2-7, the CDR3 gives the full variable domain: DGGITQSPKYLFRKEGQNVTLSCEQNLNHDAMYWYRQDPGQGLRLIYYSQIVNDFQKGDIAEGYSVSREKKESFPLTVTSAQKNPTAFYLCASSIVPGAYEQYFGPGTRLTVT.

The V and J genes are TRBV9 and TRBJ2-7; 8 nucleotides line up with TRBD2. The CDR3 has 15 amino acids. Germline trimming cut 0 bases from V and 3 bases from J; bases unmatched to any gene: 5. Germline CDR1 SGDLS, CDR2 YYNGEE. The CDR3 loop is CASSVAASGLYEQYF. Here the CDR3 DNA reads TGTGCCAGCAGCGTAGCGGCTAGCGGGCTCTACGAGCAGTACTTC.

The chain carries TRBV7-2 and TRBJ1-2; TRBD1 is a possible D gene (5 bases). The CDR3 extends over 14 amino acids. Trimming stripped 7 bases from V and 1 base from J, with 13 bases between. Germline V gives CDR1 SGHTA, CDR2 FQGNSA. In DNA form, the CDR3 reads TGTGCCAGCAACCCCGGACAAAGTAACTATGGCTACACCTTC. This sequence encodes CASNPGQSNYGYTF.

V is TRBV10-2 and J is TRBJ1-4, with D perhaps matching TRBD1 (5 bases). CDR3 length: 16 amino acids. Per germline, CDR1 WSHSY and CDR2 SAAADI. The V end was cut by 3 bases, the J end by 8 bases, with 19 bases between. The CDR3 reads CASSDVSGGLGEKLFF. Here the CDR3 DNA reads TGCGCCAGCAGTGATGTATCGGGGGGTTTAGGAGAAAAACTGTTTTTT.